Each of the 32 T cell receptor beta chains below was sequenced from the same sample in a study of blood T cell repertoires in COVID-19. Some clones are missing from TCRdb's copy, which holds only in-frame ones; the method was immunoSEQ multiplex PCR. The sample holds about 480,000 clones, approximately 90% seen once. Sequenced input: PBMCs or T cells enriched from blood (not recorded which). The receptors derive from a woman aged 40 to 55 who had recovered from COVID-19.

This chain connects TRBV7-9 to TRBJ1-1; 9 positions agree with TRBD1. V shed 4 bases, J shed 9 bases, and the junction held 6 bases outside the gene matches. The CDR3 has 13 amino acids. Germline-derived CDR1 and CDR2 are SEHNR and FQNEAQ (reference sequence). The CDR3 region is CASSSRTGEKAFF. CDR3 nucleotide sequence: TGTGCCAGCAGCTCACGGACAGGGGAAAAAGCTTTCTTT.

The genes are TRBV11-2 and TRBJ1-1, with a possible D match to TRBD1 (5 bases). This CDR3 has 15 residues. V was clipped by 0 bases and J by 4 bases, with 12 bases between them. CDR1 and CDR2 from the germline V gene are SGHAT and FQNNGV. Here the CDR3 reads CASSLDSLGGTEAFF. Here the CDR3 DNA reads TGTGCCAGCAGCTTAGACAGTCTGGGGGGCACTGAAGCTTTCTTT.

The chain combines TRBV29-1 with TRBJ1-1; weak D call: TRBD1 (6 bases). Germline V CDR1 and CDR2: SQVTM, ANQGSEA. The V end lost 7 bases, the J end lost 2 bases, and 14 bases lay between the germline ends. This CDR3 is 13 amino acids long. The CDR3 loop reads CSGQTGTNTEAFF. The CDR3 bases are TGCAGCGGCCAGACAGGCACAAACACTGAAGCTTTCTTT.

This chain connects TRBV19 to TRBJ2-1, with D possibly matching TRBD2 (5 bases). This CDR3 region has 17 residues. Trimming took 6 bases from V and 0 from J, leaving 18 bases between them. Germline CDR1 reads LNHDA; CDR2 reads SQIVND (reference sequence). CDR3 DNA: TGTGCCAGTAGCACCTCGACTCTAGGGAGCTCCTACAATGAGCAGTTCTTC. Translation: CASSTSTLGSSYNEQFF.

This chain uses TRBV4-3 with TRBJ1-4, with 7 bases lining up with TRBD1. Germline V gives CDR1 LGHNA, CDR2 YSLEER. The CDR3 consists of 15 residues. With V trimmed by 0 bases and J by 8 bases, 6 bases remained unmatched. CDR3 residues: CASSQDGQVGEKLFF. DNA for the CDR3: TGCGCCAGCAGCCAAGATGGACAGGTCGGGGAAAAACTGTTTTTT.

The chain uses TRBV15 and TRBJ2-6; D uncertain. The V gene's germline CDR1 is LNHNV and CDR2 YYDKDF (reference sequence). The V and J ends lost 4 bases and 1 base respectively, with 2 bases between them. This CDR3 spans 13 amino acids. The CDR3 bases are TGTGCCACCAGCACGTCTGGGGCCAACGTCCTGACTTTC. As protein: CATSTSGANVLTF.

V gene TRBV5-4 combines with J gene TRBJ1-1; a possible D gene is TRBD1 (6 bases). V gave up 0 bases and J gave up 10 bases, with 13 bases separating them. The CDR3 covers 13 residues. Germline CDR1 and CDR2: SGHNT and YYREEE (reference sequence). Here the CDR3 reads CASSLDRVVGAFF. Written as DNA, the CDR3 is TGTGCCAGCAGCTTGGACAGGGTTGTAGGAGCTTTCTTT.

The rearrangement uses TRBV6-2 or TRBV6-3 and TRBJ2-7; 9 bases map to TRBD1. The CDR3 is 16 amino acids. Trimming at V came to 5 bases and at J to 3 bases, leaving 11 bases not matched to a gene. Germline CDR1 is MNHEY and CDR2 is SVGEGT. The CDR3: CASSIIWDRDRYEQYF. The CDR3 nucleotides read TGTGCCAGCAGTATAATCTGGGACAGGGATCGCTACGAGCAGTACTTC.

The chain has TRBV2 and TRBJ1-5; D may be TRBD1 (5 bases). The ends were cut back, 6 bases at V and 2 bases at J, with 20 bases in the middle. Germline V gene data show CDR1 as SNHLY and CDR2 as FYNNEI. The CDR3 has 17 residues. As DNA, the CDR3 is TGTGCCAGCAGCCTGGGCGGCCGGGGGTTCGGCAATCAGCCCCAGCATTTT. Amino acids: CASSLGGRGFGNQPQHF.

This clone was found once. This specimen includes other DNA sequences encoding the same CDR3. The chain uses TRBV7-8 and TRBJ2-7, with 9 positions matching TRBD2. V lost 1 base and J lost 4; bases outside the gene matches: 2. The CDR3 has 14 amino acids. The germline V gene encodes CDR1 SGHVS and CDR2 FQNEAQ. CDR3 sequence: CASSLGGLAYEQYF. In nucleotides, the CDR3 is TGTGCCAGCAGCTTAGGAGGACTAGCGTACGAGCAGTACTTC.

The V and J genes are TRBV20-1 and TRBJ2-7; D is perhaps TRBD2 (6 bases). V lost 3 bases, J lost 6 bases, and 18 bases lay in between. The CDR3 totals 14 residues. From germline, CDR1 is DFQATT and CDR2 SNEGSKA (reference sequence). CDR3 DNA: TGCAGTGCTAGTTCCCCACGGGGGACCGGCGAGCAGTACTTC. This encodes CSASSPRGTGEQYF.

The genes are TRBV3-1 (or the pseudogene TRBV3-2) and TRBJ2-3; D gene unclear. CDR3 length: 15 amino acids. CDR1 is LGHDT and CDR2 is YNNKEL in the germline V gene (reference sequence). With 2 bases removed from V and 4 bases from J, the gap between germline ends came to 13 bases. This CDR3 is CASSQSVIEADTQYF. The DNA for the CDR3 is TGTGCCAGCAGCCAATCGGTGATAGAAGCAGATACGCAGTATTTT.

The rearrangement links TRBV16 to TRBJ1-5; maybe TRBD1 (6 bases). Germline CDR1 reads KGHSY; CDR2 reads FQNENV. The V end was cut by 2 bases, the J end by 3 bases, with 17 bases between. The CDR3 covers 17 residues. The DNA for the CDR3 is TGTGCCAGCAGCCAACCCATCGCGACAGGATTCAATCAGCCCCAGCATTTT. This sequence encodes CASSQPIATGFNQPQHF. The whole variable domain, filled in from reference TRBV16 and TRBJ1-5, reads GEEVAQTPKHLVRGEGQKAKLYCAPIKGHSYVFWYQQVLKNEFKFLISFQNENVFDETGMPKERFSAKCLPNSPCSLEIQATKLEDSAVYFCASSQPIATGFNQPQHFGDGTRLSIL.

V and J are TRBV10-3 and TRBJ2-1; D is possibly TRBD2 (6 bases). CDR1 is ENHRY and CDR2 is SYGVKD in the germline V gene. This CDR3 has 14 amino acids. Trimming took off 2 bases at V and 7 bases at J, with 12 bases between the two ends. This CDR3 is CAISEMSGENEQFF. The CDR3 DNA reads TGTGCCATCAGTGAGATGTCGGGAGAGAATGAGCAGTTCTTC.

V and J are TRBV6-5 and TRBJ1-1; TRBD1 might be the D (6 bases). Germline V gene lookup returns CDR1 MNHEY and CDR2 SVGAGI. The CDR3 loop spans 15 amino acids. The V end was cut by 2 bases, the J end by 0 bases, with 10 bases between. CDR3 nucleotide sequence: TGTGCCAGCAGTTACCCAGGGGCCTTGAACACTGAAGCTTTCTTT. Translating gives CASSYPGALNTEAFF.

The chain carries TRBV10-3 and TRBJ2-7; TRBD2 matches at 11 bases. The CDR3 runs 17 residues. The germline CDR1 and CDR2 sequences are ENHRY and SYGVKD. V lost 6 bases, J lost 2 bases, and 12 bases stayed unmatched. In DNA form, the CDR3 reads TGTGCCATCAGCGAGAGTCCGCTAGCGGGGGGCACCTACGAGCAGTACTTC. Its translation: CAISESPLAGGTYEQYF.

In DNA form, the CDR3 reads TGCGCCAGCAGCCGGTCCCGAGGGGGGGTAGATGGCTACACCTTC. It specifies CASSRSRGGVDGYTF. The rearrangement joins TRBV5-1 to TRBJ1-2; possible D gene TRBD1, 6 bases. The CDR3 loop spans 15 amino acids. CDR1 is SGHRS, CDR2 YFSETQ, per germline. V was clipped by 4 bases and J by 6 bases, with 19 bases between them.

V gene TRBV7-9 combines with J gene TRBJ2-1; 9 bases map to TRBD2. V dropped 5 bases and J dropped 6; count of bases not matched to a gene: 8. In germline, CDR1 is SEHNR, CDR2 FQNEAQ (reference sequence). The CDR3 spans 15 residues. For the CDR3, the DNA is TGTGCCAGCAGCATATCCGGAGCGGGAGGCAATGAGCAGTTCTTC. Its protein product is CASSISGAGGNEQFF.

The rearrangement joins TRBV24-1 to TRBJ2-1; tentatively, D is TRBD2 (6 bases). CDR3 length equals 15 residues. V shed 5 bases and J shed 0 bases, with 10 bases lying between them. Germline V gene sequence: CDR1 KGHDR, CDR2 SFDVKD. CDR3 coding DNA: TGTGCCACCAGTGGGGCTAGCGTCTCCTACAATGAGCAGTTCTTC. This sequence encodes CATSGASVSYNEQFF.

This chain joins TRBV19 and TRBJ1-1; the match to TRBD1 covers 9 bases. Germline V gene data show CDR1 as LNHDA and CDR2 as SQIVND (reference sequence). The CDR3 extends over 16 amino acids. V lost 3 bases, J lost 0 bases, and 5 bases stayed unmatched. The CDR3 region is CASSILWDRVNTEAFF. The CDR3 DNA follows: TGTGCCAGTAGTATCTTATGGGACAGGGTGAACACTGAAGCTTTCTTT.

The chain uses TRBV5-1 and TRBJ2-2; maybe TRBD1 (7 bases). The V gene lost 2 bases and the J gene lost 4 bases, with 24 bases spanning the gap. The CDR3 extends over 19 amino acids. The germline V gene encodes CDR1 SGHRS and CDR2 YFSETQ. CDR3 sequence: CASSFLGLRGTVGTGELFF. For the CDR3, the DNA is TGCGCCAGCAGCTTTTTGGGCCTCAGGGGGACTGTGGGCACCGGGGAGCTGTTTTTT.

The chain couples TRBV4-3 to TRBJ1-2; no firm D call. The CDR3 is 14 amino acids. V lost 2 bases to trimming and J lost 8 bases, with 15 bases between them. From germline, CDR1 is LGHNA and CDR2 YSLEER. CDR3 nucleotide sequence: TGCGCCAGCAGCCAAAGAAAAGTAGCGGGCGGCTACACCTTC. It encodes CASSQRKVAGGYTF.

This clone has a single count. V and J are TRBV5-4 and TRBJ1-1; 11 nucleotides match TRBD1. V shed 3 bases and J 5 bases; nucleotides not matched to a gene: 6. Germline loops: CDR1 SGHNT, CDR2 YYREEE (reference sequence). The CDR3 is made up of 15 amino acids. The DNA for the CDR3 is TGTGCCAGCAGCTGGGGGACAGGGGGTTTTACTGAAGCTTTCTTT. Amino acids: CASSWGTGGFTEAFF.

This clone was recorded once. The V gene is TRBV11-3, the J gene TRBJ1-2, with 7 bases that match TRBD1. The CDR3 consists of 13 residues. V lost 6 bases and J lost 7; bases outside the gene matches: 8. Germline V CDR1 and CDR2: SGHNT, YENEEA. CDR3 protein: CASSSGTVSGYTF. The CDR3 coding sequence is TGTGCCAGCAGTTCTGGGACAGTGAGTGGCTACACCTTC.

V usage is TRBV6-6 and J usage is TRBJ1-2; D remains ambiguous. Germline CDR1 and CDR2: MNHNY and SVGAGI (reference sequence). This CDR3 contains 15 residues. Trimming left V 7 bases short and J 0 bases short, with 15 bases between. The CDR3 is CASNPRENSNYGYTF. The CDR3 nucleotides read TGTGCCAGCAACCCCCGGGAGAATTCTAACTATGGCTACACCTTC.

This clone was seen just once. Here the CDR3 reads CASGAGNQPQHF. The DNA for the CDR3 is TGTGCCAGCGGGGCGGGCAATCAGCCCCAGCATTTT. V gene TRBV7-9 combines with J gene TRBJ1-5; maybe TRBD1 (5 bases). There are 12 residues in the CDR3. The germline V and J ends were trimmed by 8 bases and 2 bases, with 7 bases remaining between them. Germline assignment: CDR1 SEHNR and CDR2 FQNEAQ (reference sequence).

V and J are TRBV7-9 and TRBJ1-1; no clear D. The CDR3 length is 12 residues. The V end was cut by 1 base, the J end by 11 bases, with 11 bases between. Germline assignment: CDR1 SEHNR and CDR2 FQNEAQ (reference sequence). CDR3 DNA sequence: TGTGCCAGCAGCTTAGTAGCTACTAGGGCTTTCTTT. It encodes CASSLVATRAFF.

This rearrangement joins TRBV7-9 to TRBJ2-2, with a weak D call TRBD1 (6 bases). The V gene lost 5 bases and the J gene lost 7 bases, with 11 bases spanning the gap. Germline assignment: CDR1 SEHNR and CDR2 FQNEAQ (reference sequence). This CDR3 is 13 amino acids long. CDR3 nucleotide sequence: TGTGCCAGCAGCCCAGGGGAGAACGGGGAGCTGTTTTTT. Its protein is CASSPGENGELFF.

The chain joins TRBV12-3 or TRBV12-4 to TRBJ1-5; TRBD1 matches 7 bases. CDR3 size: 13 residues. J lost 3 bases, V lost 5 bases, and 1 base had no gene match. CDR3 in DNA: TGTGCCAGCAGTGGGACAGACAATCAGCCCCAGCATTTT. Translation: CASSGTDNQPQHF.

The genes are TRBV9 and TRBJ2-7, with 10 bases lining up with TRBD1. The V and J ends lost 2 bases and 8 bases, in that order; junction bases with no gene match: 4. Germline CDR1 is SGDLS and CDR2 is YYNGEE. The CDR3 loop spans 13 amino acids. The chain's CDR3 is CASSVGDRGQQYF. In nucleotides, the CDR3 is TGTGCCAGCAGCGTCGGGGACAGGGGACAGCAGTACTTC.

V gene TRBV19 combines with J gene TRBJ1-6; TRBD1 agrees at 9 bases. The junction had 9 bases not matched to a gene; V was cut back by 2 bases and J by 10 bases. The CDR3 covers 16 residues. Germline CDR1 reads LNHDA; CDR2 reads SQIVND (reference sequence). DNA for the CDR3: TGTGCCAGTAGTATATCGAGGACAGGGGTTGACTCACCCCTCCACTTT. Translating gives CASSISRTGVDSPLHF.

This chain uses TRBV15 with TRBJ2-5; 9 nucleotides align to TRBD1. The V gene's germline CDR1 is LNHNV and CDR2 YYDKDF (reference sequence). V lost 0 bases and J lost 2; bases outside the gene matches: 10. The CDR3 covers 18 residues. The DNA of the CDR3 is TGTGCCACCAGCAGAGATAGGGCAGGGACAGGGAATCAAGAGACCCAGTACTTC. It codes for CATSRDRAGTGNQETQYF.